The clone carrying this T cell receptor beta chain was recorded many times. Any symptoms of ophthalmopathy came after the first hyperthyroidism diagnosis, from which the blood sample dates. The authors obtained PBMCs from 10 ml of fresh peripheral blood. Looked up from germline, CDR1 is SQVTM and CDR2 is ANQGSEA. The CDR3 is 13 amino acids. The ends lost 8 bases at V and 2 bases at J; junction bases unmatched: 7. This entry belongs to a study of T cells in Graves' hyperthyroidism and ophthalmopathy. RNA transcripts served as the template for amplifying TCR beta CDR3 regions. RT-PCR in the first round (using the HTBI primer set) targeted the TCR CDR3. TCRdb analysed the multiplex PCR reads with MiXCR anew, one entry per CDR3 protein. Among more than 350,000 distinct CDR3 sequences, roughly 17% were seen once, and the ten largest hold roughly a third.

The sequence was collected from a woman in her twenties or thirties with Graves' hyperthyroidism that later progressed to Graves' ophthalmopathy. The V and J genes are TRBV29-1 and TRBJ2-7; 9 bases agree with TRBD1. The sample was blood. CDR3 sequence reads: CSLPDRGTYEQYF. For the CDR3, the DNA is TGCAGCCTACCGGACAGGGGCACCTACGAGCAGTACTTC.